A selection of T cell receptor beta chains follows, all from one sample in a study of long-term antiretroviral therapy in people with HIV. Measured with immunoSEQ multiplex PCR; TCRdb has only the in-frame clones, and not every one. The data show some 17,000 clones, with approximately 80% seen just once and about 15% held by the top ten. Sequences were derived from unsorted PBMCs, sampled about 2.6 years before starting antiretroviral therapy. Receptor source: a woman aged 50 to 60 with HIV. Both conserved end residues are part of each CDR3. Fields, in order: J gene, clone size, D gene, V gene, CDR3 DNA, CDR3 protein. D genes are given only for firm matches. Expanded clones get a size class; other rows say once, few or many, or leave the size out.

J: TRBJ2-7
size: -
D: TRBD1
V: TRBV6-4
DNA: TGTGCCAGCGGGGGACAGGCTCTCGACTTAAGCTCCTACGAGCAGTACTTC
CDR3: CASGGQALDLSSYEQYF

J: TRBJ2-5
size: once
D: -
V: TRBV5-4
DNA: TGTGCCAGCAGCTTGGCCGGAAGGGGGCAAGAGACCCAGTACTTC
CDR3: CASSLAGRGQETQYF

J: TRBJ1-3
size: -
D: TRBD1
V: TRBV18
DNA: TGTGCCAGCTCACCAGACAGGGTGGGAAACACCATATATTTT
CDR3: CASSPDRVGNTIYF

J: TRBJ2-3
size: -
D: TRBD2
V: TRBV19
DNA: TGTGCCAGTAGTACTCGGGGGGGACTCACAGATACGCAGTATTTT
CDR3: CASSTRGGLTDTQYF

J: TRBJ1-1
size: -
D: TRBD1
V: TRBV9
DNA: TGTGCCAGCAGCTCAGGACACAGGGGAGACACTGAAGCTTTCTTT
CDR3: CASSSGHRGDTEAFF

J: TRBJ2-5
size: -
D: TRBD2
V: TRBV5-1
DNA: TGCGCCAGCAGCCGTAACGCGGGGGGGCGGGAAGAGACCCAGTACTTC
CDR3: CASSRNAGGREETQYF

J: TRBJ1-1
size: -
D: TRBD1
V: TRBV5-1
DNA: TGCGCCAGCAGCCGACAGGGTGTTGAGACTGAAGCTTTCTTT
CDR3: CASSRQGVETEAFF

J: TRBJ1-1
size: -
D: -
V: TRBV10-2
DNA: TGCGCCAGCAGTGATAGTGGATTGAACACTGAAGCTTTCTTT
CDR3: CASSDSGLNTEAFF

J: TRBJ2-3
size: once
D: -
V: TRBV30
DNA: TGTGCCTGGAGTGTACCGGGCGGTCTAGGGGGTACGCAGTATTTT
CDR3: CAWSVPGGLGGTQYF

J: TRBJ2-7
size: few
D: TRBD1
V: TRBV7-6
DNA: TGTGCCAGCAGCACCGGACAGGGAGGTGGCTACGAGCAGTACTTC
CDR3: CASSTGQGGGYEQYF

J: TRBJ2-3
size: -
D: -
V: TRBV18
DNA: TGTGCCAGCTCACCTTCCCAAGTTCGGCGCACAGATACGCAGTATTTT
CDR3: CASSPSQVRRTDTQYF

J: TRBJ2-5
size: -
D: -
V: TRBV5-6
DNA: TGTGCCAGCAGCTGGGACATCCAAGAGACCCAGTACTTC
CDR3: CASSWDIQETQYF

J: TRBJ1-1
size: -
D: -
V: TRBV5-1
DNA: TGCGCCAGCAGCTTGGATATGGGGTTCGGCACTGAAGCTTTCTTT
CDR3: CASSLDMGFGTEAFF

J: TRBJ2-5
size: -
D: -
V: TRBV5-7
DNA: TGTGCCAGCAGCTTGGTGGCAGACCCTACAGAGACCCAGTACTTC
CDR3: CASSLVADPTETQYF

J: TRBJ2-3
size: -
D: -
V: TRBV30
DNA: TGTGCCTGGAGTGTCTCGGAGACAGGCCTCCCTCTGTATTTT
CDR3: CAWSVSETGLPLYF

J: TRBJ2-3
size: medium-sized
D: TRBD2
V: TRBV9
DNA: TGTGCCAGCAGCACCTCTAGCGGCGGGTTTGGCACGCAGTATTTT
CDR3: CASSTSSGGFGTQYF

J: TRBJ1-1
size: -
D: -
V: TRBV19
DNA: TGTGCCAGTAAGGCAGCAGTCAGGAACACTGAAGCTTTCTTT
CDR3: CASKAAVRNTEAFF

J: TRBJ1-1
size: -
D: -
V: TRBV6-5
DNA: TGTGCCAGCACTGACGAGGGCGCGGGCACTGAAGCTTTCTTT
CDR3: CASTDEGAGTEAFF

J: TRBJ2-5
size: -
D: TRBD2
V: TRBV7-2
DNA: TGTGCCAGCAAACCTAGCGGGGGGGCCGAAGAGACCCAGTACTTC
CDR3: CASKPSGGAEETQYF

J: TRBJ1-2
size: -
D: -
V: TRBV19
DNA: TGTGCCTCCCGGGGAGGGGGGGCCTATGGCTACACCTTC
CDR3: CASRGGGAYGYTF

J: TRBJ1-2
size: -
D: -
V: TRBV10-2
DNA: TGCGCCAGCAAGATAGGCGGGCAGGGAAACTATGGCTACACCTTC
CDR3: CASKIGGQGNYGYTF